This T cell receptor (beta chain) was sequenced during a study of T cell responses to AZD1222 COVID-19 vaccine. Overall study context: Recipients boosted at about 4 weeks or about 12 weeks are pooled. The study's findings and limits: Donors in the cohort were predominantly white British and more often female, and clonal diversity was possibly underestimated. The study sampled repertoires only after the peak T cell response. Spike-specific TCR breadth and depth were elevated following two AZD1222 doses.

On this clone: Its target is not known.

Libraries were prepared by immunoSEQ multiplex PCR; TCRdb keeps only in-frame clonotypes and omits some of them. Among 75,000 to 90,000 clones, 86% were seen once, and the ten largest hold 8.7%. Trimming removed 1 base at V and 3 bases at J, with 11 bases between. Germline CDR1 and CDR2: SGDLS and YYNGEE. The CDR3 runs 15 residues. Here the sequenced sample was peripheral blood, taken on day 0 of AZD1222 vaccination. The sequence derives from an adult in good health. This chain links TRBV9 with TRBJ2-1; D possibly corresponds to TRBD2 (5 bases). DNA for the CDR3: TGTGCCAGCAGCGTATTTGGGGAGATCTACAATGAGCAGTTCTTC. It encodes CASSVFGEIYNEQFF.